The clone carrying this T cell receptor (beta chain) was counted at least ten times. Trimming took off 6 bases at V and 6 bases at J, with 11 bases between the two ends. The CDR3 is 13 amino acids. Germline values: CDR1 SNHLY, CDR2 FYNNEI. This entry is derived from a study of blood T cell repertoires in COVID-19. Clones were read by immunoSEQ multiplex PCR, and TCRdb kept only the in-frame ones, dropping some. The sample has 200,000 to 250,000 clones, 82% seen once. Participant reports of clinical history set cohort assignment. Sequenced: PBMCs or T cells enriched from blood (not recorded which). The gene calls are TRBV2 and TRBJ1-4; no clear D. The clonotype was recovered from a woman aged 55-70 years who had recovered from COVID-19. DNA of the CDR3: TGTGCCAGCAGCCCGTATCGGGATGAAAAACTGTTTTTT. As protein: CASSPYRDEKLFF.